A selection of T cell receptor beta chains follows, all from one sample in a study of shared clonotypes between healthy human individuals. Clones were sequenced by immunoSEQ multiplex PCR, and TCRdb holds only the in-frame ones, with some missing. This table holds roughly 2 million clones, about 95% found once. The sample taken for sequencing was naive CD8+ T cells sorted from blood. These TCRs come from a young man in good health. CDR3s include the opening cysteine and the closing phenylalanine or tryptophan. A clone size is listed for some rows: how often the clone was seen (once, few, many), or a class if it is expanded.

V gene: TRBV10-3
clone size: .
J gene: .
CDR3 length: 11
CDR3 protein: CAISVGDEQYF

V gene: TRBV10-2
clone size: .
J gene: TRBJ2-5
CDR3 length: 15
CDR3 protein: CASSESSRGGETQYF

V gene: TRBV2
clone size: .
J gene: TRBJ1-1
CDR3 length: 12
CDR3 protein: CASSEVGSEAFF

V gene: TRBV19
clone size: .
J gene: TRBJ2-2
CDR3 length: 19
CDR3 protein: CASRPPLVREREFSGELFF

V gene: TRBV27
clone size: .
J gene: TRBJ2-3
CDR3 length: 14
CDR3 protein: CASSIAGPGDTQYF

V gene: TRBV27
clone size: .
J gene: TRBJ2-5
CDR3 length: 14
CDR3 protein: CASSHRDTRETQYF

V gene: TRBV27
clone size: .
J gene: TRBJ2-7
CDR3 length: 13
CDR3 protein: CASSHQGGYEQYF

V gene: TRBV7-4
clone size: .
J gene: TRBJ2-7
CDR3 length: 15
CDR3 protein: CASSRRGDFSYEQYF

V gene: TRBV29-1
clone size: .
J gene: TRBJ2-7
CDR3 length: 15
CDR3 protein: CSVPCLQREVFEQYF

V gene: TRBV27
clone size: .
J gene: TRBJ1-6
CDR3 length: 17
CDR3 protein: CASSLRQGLSYNSPLHF

V gene: TRBV19
clone size: once
J gene: TRBJ1-2
CDR3 length: 13
CDR3 protein: CASIDSENYGYTF

V gene: TRBV11-2
clone size: once
J gene: TRBJ2-2
CDR3 length: 13
CDR3 protein: CASSLRTTGELFF

V gene: TRBV21-1
clone size: .
J gene: TRBJ1-6
CDR3 length: 16
CDR3 protein: CASSRNRSSYNSPLHF

V gene: TRBV11-2
clone size: once
J gene: TRBJ1-1
CDR3 length: 12
CDR3 protein: CASSSGGVEAFF

V gene: TRBV7-9
clone size: .
J gene: TRBJ2-1
CDR3 length: 13
CDR3 protein: CASSPSPTEEQFF

V gene: TRBV27
clone size: .
J gene: TRBJ2-7
CDR3 length: 14
CDR3 protein: CASSFQVIGYEQYF

V gene: TRBV7-9
clone size: .
J gene: TRBJ2-1
CDR3 length: 16
CDR3 protein: CASSLAWTSGGNEQFF

V gene: TRBV4-1
clone size: .
J gene: TRBJ2-2
CDR3 length: 13
CDR3 protein: CASSPYGPGELFF

V gene: TRBV19
clone size: .
J gene: TRBJ1-5
CDR3 length: 14
CDR3 protein: CASSRDILNQPQHF

V gene: TRBV30
clone size: .
J gene: TRBJ1-1
CDR3 length: 13
CDR3 protein: CAWTDREDTEAFF

V gene: TRBV6-1
clone size: .
J gene: TRBJ1-5
CDR3 length: 14
CDR3 protein: CASSEWDLGKPQHF

V gene: TRBV10-2
clone size: few
J gene: TRBJ2-7
CDR3 length: 11
CDR3 protein: CASSDGYEQYF

V gene: TRBV11-2
clone size: .
J gene: TRBJ2-5
CDR3 length: 13
CDR3 protein: CASSIDAVETQYF

V gene: TRBV19
clone size: .
J gene: TRBJ1-2
CDR3 length: 15
CDR3 protein: CASTPLGGINYGYTF

V gene: TRBV6-5
clone size: .
J gene: TRBJ2-5
CDR3 length: 16
CDR3 protein: CASSWSGLAGDETQYF

V gene: TRBV7-9
clone size: .
J gene: TRBJ2-1
CDR3 length: 17
CDR3 protein: CASSPGLGISSYNEQFF

V gene: TRBV9
clone size: .
J gene: TRBJ2-7
CDR3 length: 13
CDR3 protein: CASSPNTGGEQYF

V gene: TRBV7-9
clone size: .
J gene: TRBJ2-7
CDR3 length: 11
CDR3 protein: CASRSGGEQYF

V gene: TRBV7-9
clone size: .
J gene: TRBJ2-6
CDR3 length: 17
CDR3 protein: CASSPAEGISGANVLTF

V gene: TRBV7-9
clone size: .
J gene: TRBJ2-3
CDR3 length: 9
CDR3 protein: CAGGNTQYF

V gene: TRBV29-1
clone size: .
J gene: TRBJ1-2
CDR3 length: 14
CDR3 protein: CSVEGLDANYGYTF

V gene: TRBV21-1
clone size: .
J gene: TRBJ2-7
CDR3 length: 14
CDR3 protein: CASSRLPPGHEQYF

V gene: TRBV5-6
clone size: .
J gene: TRBJ2-1
CDR3 length: 16
CDR3 protein: CASSLVQGAFYNEQFF

V gene: TRBV19
clone size: .
J gene: TRBJ2-7
CDR3 length: 15
CDR3 protein: CASSPGTSGSYEQYF

V gene: TRBV7-9
clone size: .
J gene: TRBJ1-6
CDR3 length: 15
CDR3 protein: CASSLSHEGGSPLHF

V gene: TRBV4-1
clone size: .
J gene: TRBJ2-7
CDR3 length: 13
CDR3 protein: CASSQTSYGEQYF

V gene: TRBV2
clone size: .
J gene: TRBJ2-5
CDR3 length: 13
CDR3 protein: CASAGDFQETQYF

V gene: TRBV7-6
clone size: .
J gene: TRBJ2-1
CDR3 length: 14
CDR3 protein: CASSARDSYNEQFF

V gene: TRBV29-1
clone size: .
J gene: TRBJ2-1
CDR3 length: 13
CDR3 protein: CSHPGDDYNEQFF

V gene: TRBV19
clone size: .
J gene: TRBJ2-7
CDR3 length: 15
CDR3 protein: CASSIPKDGTYEQYF

V gene: TRBV6-5
clone size: .
J gene: TRBJ2-1
CDR3 length: 16
CDR3 protein: CASSYTGTLGYNEQFF

V gene: TRBV27
clone size: .
J gene: TRBJ2-5
CDR3 length: 17
CDR3 protein: CASRVWGQGQYQETQYF

V gene: TRBV6-1
clone size: .
J gene: TRBJ1-2
CDR3 length: 13
CDR3 protein: CASSRQGAAGYTF